This T cell receptor beta chain originates from a study of OX40 agonist ivuxolimab in advanced cancers. The germline CDR1 and CDR2 sequences are MNHEY and SVGAGI. The CDR3 totals 11 residues. Deletions cut 8 bases from V and 8 bases from J, with 10 bases between. Only one count was recorded for this clone. Profiling relied on immunoSEQ multiplex PCR, and the TCRdb table lists in-frame clones only, not all of them. The repertoire holds 60,000 or so clones, 70% to 85% seen once, with approximately 2.4% in the top ten. Material: CD4+ or CD8+ T cells sorted from blood, obtained in a trial of the OX40 agonist ivuxolimab. The V call is TRBV6-5, the J call TRBJ2-1; D remains unclear. The source is an adult with an advanced solid tumor such as melanoma, head and neck, liver or kidney cancer. DNA for the CDR3: TGTGCCAGCGTTTTCGGGTATGAGCAGTTCTTC. Its translation: CASVFGYEQFF.